The subject of this entry is one T cell receptor (beta chain). The repertoire was sequenced with immunoSEQ multiplex PCR; TCRdb's copy has only in-frame clones and lacks some. The sample includes fewer than 130,000 clones, approximately 90% seen only once; the top ten take about 3.9%. The data derive from a study of control samples from healthy donors and cancer patients. Germline trimming cut 1 base from V and 7 bases from J; bases unmatched to any gene: 5. Germline values: CDR1 SGHTA, CDR2 FQGNSA. The CDR3 runs 14 residues. The specimen sequenced was PBMCs. The rearrangement joins TRBV7-2 to TRBJ2-7; 9 nucleotides line up with TRBD1. The clonotype was recovered from an older woman with lung cancer. The CDR3 loop is CASSLGTGVGEQYF. The CDR3 DNA is TGTGCCAGCAGCTTAGGGACAGGGGTAGGGGAGCAGTACTTC.